Listed here is a single T cell receptor (beta chain). Other DNA sequences from this sample encode an identical CDR3 as well. This entry comes from a study of blood T cell repertoires in COVID-19. Whole-study context: Sources were T cells, B-cell-depleted T cells, or PBMCs; the material itself was cDNA or gDNA.

CDR1 is SGHRS and CDR2 is YFSETQ in the germline V gene. CDR3 length equals 12 residues. V was cut by 0 bases and J by 9 bases, with 7 bases left in between. Clones were read by immunoSEQ multiplex PCR, and TCRdb kept only the in-frame ones, dropping some. This table holds 300,000 or so clones, 90% found once. Participants' reported clinical history set cohort assignment. Sequenced material: PBMCs or T cells enriched from blood (not recorded which). This TCR was sampled from a woman aged 25 to 45 who had recovered from COVID-19. This rearrangement joins TRBV5-1 to TRBJ2-1; D gene unclear. The CDR3 loop reads CASSLGVSEQFF. CDR3 sequence (DNA): TGCGCCAGCAGCTTGGGAGTAAGTGAGCAGTTCTTC.